These 3 T cell receptor beta chains came from one sample sequenced in a study of blood T cell repertoires in COVID-19 (TCRdb year 2020). Libraries were made using the immunoSEQ multiplex PCR assay. This immuneACCESS table, as held by TCRdb, lists in-frame sequences with V and J called but not all clones. Of the missing ones, under half trace to an unresolved V gene in checked studies; the others have no known cause. Across this sample there are a few hundred thousand clones, with around 90% seen only once. The ten largest clones take up approximately 16% of the sample. The specimen sequenced was PBMCs or T cells enriched from blood (not recorded which). Receptor source: a man between 25 and 39 years old who had been exposed to COVID-19.

The chain couples TRBV18 to TRBJ1-2; TRBD1 matches at 7 bases. Germline V CDR1 and CDR2: KGHSH, LQKENI. With V trimmed by 6 bases and J by 4 bases, 14 bases remained unmatched. The CDR3 loop spans 16 amino acids. The CDR3 region has the DNA TGTGCCAGCTCCCCCTGGGGTGAGGGGGCCCTCTATGGCTACACCTTC. Translating it yields CASSPWGEGALYGYTF.

The gene calls are TRBV15 and TRBJ1-1; D is unresolved. V lost 5 bases to trimming and J lost 0 bases, with 7 bases between them. The CDR3 length is 13 residues. CDR1 and CDR2 from the germline V gene are LNHNV and YYDKDF (reference sequence). This CDR3 reads CATSSELNTEAFF. CDR3 coding DNA: TGTGCCACCAGCTCGGAGTTGAACACTGAAGCTTTCTTT. The whole variable domain, filled in from reference TRBV15 and TRBJ1-1, reads DAMVIQNPRYQVTQFGKPVTLSCSQTLNHNVMYWYQQKSSQAPKLLFHYYDKDFNNEADTPDNFQSRRPNTSFCFLDIRSPGLGDTAMYLCATSSELNTEAFFGQGTRLTVV.

The chain carries TRBV19 and TRBJ2-1, with 7 bases matching TRBD2. The V gene's germline CDR1 is LNHDA and CDR2 SQIVND (reference sequence). The CDR3 sequence is 18 residues long. Trimming removed 0 bases from V and 14 bases from J; junction bases left unmatched: 22. The CDR3 here is CASSIEGVGGGPLPEEFF. CDR3 sequence (DNA): TGTGCCAGTAGTATAGAGGGAGTGGGGGGGGGACCCCTACCAGAGGAGTTCTTC.